Reported below is one T cell receptor beta chain. The antigen this receptor binds is unknown. The input lacks base qualities; no much larger clone sits a single base away. The CDR3 regions of human TCRbeta chains were subjected to immunosequencing. The authors' analysis ran thus. TCRs in the repertoires were compared against a reference library of SARS-CoV-2-specific TCRs that had been generated with the MIRA antigen-specificity platform. Breadth was defined as the fraction of unique TCRs that were SARS-CoV-2-associated. Depth was defined as the fraction of total T cells that were SARS-CoV-2-associated. Using the MIRA data, every spike-specific TCR was mapped to the spike region that the TCR reacted to and assigned to either a CD4 or a CD8 class. Log10-transformed breadth and depth values were compared by one-way ANOVA with Sidak's multiple comparisons tests. Entries here come from immuneACCESS through TCRdb and include only in-frame sequences with V and J called. Some clones fail to appear in such tables; in the studies checked, an unresolved V gene covers under half of the shortfall, and the cause of the remainder is unknown. D and trimming were read from the DNA, whereas the V and J calls and clone size are those reported in that table. The sample data list 150,000 to 180,000 clones, and over 85% of these were observed just once. The ten most abundant clones make up 18% of the sample.

The data are from a study of T cell responses to AZD1222 COVID-19 vaccine (dated by TCRdb to the early 2020s). About the study as a whole: Because spike-specific TCR depth and breadth did not differ between the two schedules, AZD1222 recipients who got a second dose at roughly 4 weeks were pooled with those who got a second dose at roughly 12 weeks. Trial participants were enrolled into age subgroups of 18-55, 56-69 and 70-plus years, which contained about 150, 27 and 61 TCR-sequenced participants, respectively. TCR sequencing covered over 230 trial participants: 200 to 220 given two doses of AZD1222 and around 26 given two doses of MenACWY control vaccine.

The study at large found these results: In the small 56-69-year group, the increase in depth fell short of significance, most likely because of low power. Reportedly, close to half of the unique spike-specific TCRs recognized epitopes lying outside the regions that are mutated in the B.1.351 and B.1.1.7 variants. Most participants were white British and females outnumbered males, and the authors suggested that clonal diversity may have been underestimated. No day 14 peak-response samples were available, so repertoires were characterized only after the peak T cell response. Conclusions about previously exposed vaccinees are limited, since just five to seven AZD1222 recipients were seropositive for SARS-CoV-2 at baseline. A significant rise in spike-specific TCR breadth and depth was observed after two AZD1222 doses relative to day 0 and relative to MenACWY recipients. CD4 TCRs associated with the vaccine covered the entire spike protein, and the dominant responses were in regions 160-218 and 743-854.

Based on the germline V gene, the CDR1 and CDR2 sequences are MDHEN and SYDVKM. The CDR3 runs 17 amino acids, cysteine and phenylalanine included. The DNA shown is the 51-base CDR3, in frame from base 1. For this chain, trimming is 3 bases at the V end and 1 base at the J end, and the number of junction bases without a gene match is 7. The label giving this sample's time point can be read as: baseline before first vaccination. Samples from vaccinated people were obtained from the UK trials COV001 and COV002, which included a single-blind randomized controlled phase 2/3 trial of AZD1222 (ChAdOx1 nCoV-19) in healthy adults. Trial participant PBMC samples were collected at day 0 and day 28 after the second dose for TCRbeta chain sequencing.

The sample consisted of peripheral blood, taken on day 0 of AZD1222 vaccination. The chain links TRBV28 with TRBJ1-4; TRBD1 lines up with 8 middle nucleotides. The receptor's source is an adult in good health. This receptor carries the CDR3 CASSFARGLGTNEKLFF. The DNA is as follows: TGTGCCAGCAGTTTCGCCAGGGGGCTGGGAACTAATGAAAAACTGTTTTTT.